The sequence of this T cell receptor beta chain was determined in a study of control samples from healthy donors and cancer patients. TCRdb's copy holds only in-frame clones and misses some; the assay was immunoSEQ multiplex PCR. The sample contains 90,000 to 100,000 clones, roughly 83% of which appear only once. The V gene's germline CDR1 is KGHSH and CDR2 LQKENI. This CDR3 spans 18 amino acids. The V segment lost 4 bases and the J segment 5 bases; nucleotides outside the gene matches: 10. Sequenced: blood. The rearrangement uses TRBV18 and TRBJ2-1; 14 bases agree with TRBD2. The clonotype comes from a woman aged 25 to 45 in good health. The CDR3 nucleotides are TGTGCCAGCTCACGGGGCCGGACTAGCGGGGGGAAGAACAATGAGCAGTTCTTC. Translating gives CASSRGRTSGGKNNEQFF.